The T cell receptor beta chain described here comes from a study of blood T cell repertoires in COVID-19. Repertoires were generated with immunoSEQ multiplex PCR, while TCRdb's copy carries only in-frame clones and drops some. This sample has more than 200,000 clones, with less than 85% found just once. This CDR3 has 14 residues. CDR1 SGHRS and CDR2 YFSETQ come from the germline V gene. V lost 3 bases and J 2 bases, leaving 9 bases between the germline ends. This sequence originates from a woman at least 80 years old with active or convalescent COVID-19. V gene TRBV5-1 combines with J gene TRBJ1-3; no clear D gene. Source material: peripheral blood. This CDR3 reads CASSSDATGNTIYF. Here the CDR3 DNA reads TGCGCCAGCAGCTCCGATGCGACTGGAAACACCATATATTTT.